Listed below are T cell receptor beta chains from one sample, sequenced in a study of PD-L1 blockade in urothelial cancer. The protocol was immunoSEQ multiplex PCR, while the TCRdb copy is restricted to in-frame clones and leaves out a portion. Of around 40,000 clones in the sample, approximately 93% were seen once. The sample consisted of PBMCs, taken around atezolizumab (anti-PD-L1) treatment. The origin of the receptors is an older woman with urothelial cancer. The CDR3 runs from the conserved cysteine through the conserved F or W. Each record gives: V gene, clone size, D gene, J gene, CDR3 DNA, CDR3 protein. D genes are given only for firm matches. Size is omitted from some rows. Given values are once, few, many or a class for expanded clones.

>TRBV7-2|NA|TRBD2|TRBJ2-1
TGTGCCAGCAGCTTAGAAGGCACTAGCGGGAGGTTCTACAATGAGCAGTTCTTC
CASSLEGTSGRFYNEQFF
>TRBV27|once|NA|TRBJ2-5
TGTGCCAGCAGTTACAGGTGGGATGAGACCCAGTACTTC
CASSYRWDETQYF
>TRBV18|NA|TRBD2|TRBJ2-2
TGTGCCAGCTCCCGTACCGGGACTAGCGGGATGAACACCGGGGAGCTGTTTTTT
CASSRTGTSGMNTGELFF
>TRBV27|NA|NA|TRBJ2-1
TGTGCCAGCAGAGAAGGGGTGCTAGCGCACAATGAGCAGTTCTTC
CASREGVLAHNEQFF
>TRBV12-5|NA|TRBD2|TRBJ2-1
TGTGCTAGTGGTTTGGTAGTCACTAGCGATTCCTACAATGAGCAGTTCTTC
CASGLVVTSDSYNEQFF
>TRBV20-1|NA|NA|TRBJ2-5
TGCAGTGCTCCGAACGGGGCCCAGTACTTC
CSAPNGAQYF
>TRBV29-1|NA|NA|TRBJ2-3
TGCAGCGGTGGAGTACGGACAGATACGCAGTATTTT
CSGGVRTDTQYF
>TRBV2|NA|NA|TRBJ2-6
TGTGCCACCAACTCTGGGGCCAACGTCCTGACTTTC
CATNSGANVLTF
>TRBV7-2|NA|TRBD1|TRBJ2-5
TGTGCCAGCAGCACAGGGGGACAGCAAGAGACCCAGTACTTC
CASSTGGQQETQYF
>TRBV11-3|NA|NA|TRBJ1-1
TGTGCCAGCAGCTTTCGGGGAAACACTGAAGCTTTCTTT
CASSFRGNTEAFF
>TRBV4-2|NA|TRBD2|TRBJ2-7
TGTGCCAGCAGCCAGGGTCCGATACTAGCGGGGTCCTACGAGCAGTACTTC
CASSQGPILAGSYEQYF
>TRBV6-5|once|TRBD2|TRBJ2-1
TGTGCCAGCAGAACGGCGGGAGGAGTAGGGAATGAGCAGTTCTTC
CASRTAGGVGNEQFF
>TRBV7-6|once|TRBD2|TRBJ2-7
TGTGCCAGCAGCTTACTGGCGGGGGGCCACTACGAGCAGTACTTC
CASSLLAGGHYEQYF
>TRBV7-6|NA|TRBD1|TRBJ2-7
TGTGCCAGCAGCTCGATACCGGGACAGACAAGCTACGAGCAGTACTTC
CASSSIPGQTSYEQYF
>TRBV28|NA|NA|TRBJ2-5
TGTGCCAGCAGTTTGGCTAGCCACACCCAGTACTTC
CASSLASHTQYF
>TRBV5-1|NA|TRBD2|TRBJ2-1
TGCGCCAGCAAGACTAGCGGGACCAATGAGCAGTTCTTC
CASKTSGTNEQFF
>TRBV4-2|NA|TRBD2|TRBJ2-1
TGTGCCAGCAGCCACGGACTAGCGGGATATGGGAATGAGCAGTTCTTC
CASSHGLAGYGNEQFF
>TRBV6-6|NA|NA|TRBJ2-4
TGTGCCAGCAGCTACGACAATAATCCAGCCAAAAACATTCAGTACTTC
CASSYDNNPAKNIQYF
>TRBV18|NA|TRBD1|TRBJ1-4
TGTGCCAGCTCACCAATTATTCACAGGGGGGCAACTAATGAAAAACTGTTTTTT
CASSPIIHRGATNEKLFF
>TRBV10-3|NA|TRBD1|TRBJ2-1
TGTGCCATCAGTGCATCCGGGACAGGGATTCGATCCAATGAGCAGTTCTTC
CAISASGTGIRSNEQFF
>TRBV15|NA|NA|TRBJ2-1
TGTGCCACCAGCAGACTAGGCAGGACAAATGATGAGCAGTTCTTC
CATSRLGRTNDEQFF
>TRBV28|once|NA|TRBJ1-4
TGTGCCAGCAGTCCCCAAGTGGCATCCAATGAAAAACTGTTTTTT
CASSPQVASNEKLFF
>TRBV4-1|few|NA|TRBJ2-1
TGCGCCAGCAGCCAAGATTTCGCGGGAAGCTACAATGAGCAGTTCTTC
CASSQDFAGSYNEQFF
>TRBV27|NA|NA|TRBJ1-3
TGTGCCAGCAGTCCCCACTCTGGAAACACCATATATTTT
CASSPHSGNTIYF
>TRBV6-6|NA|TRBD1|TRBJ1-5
TGTGCCAGCAGTCCCTACAGGGGTAGCAATCAGCCCCAGCATTTT
CASSPYRGSNQPQHF
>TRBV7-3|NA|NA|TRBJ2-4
TGTGCCAGCAGCTCCTCCGGGGGTGGAAACATTCAGTACTTC
CASSSSGGGNIQYF
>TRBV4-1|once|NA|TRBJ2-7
TGCGCCAGCAGCCAAGAAGGGAGGAGCTCCTACGAGCAGTACTTC
CASSQEGRSSYEQYF
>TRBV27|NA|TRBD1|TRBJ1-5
TGTGCCAGCAGTAGACAGGGCGAACAGCCCCAGCATTTT
CASSRQGEQPQHF
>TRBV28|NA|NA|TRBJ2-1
TGTGCCAGCGACAGGACCCTATACAATGAGCAGTTCTTC
CASDRTLYNEQFF
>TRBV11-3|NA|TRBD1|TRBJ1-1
TGTGCCAGCAGCCCCGGACAGGGTTGGGAGGCTGAAGCTTTCTTT
CASSPGQGWEAEAFF
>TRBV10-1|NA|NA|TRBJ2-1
TGCGCCAGCCCCCCTAGCGCCGACTTGAGCTCCTACAATGAGCAGTTCTTC
CASPPSADLSSYNEQFF